This TCR beta chain is from a study of identifying expanded T cells in peripheral blood. Study conclusions and caveats: Clone count variance between roughly 2-week samples rose with total template count.

The assay was immunoSEQ multiplex PCR, and TCRdb's table has in-frame clones only and misses some. The sample has tens of thousands of clones; roughly 87% are singletons. To note about this clone: What it binds is not known.

Per germline, CDR1 MGHRA and CDR2 YSYEKL. CDR3 length: 16 residues. After removal of 1 base from V and 9 bases from J, the junction contained 11 bases not matched to a gene. This receptor was taken from a person between 18 and 70 years old in good health. This sequence joins TRBV4-1 and TRBJ2-7; the match to TRBD2 covers 11 bases. The specimen was blood. CDR3 sequence reads: CASSQAGGLAVNRQYF. CDR3 DNA sequence: TGCGCCAGCAGCCAAGCCGGGGGACTAGCGGTAAACAGGCAGTACTTC.